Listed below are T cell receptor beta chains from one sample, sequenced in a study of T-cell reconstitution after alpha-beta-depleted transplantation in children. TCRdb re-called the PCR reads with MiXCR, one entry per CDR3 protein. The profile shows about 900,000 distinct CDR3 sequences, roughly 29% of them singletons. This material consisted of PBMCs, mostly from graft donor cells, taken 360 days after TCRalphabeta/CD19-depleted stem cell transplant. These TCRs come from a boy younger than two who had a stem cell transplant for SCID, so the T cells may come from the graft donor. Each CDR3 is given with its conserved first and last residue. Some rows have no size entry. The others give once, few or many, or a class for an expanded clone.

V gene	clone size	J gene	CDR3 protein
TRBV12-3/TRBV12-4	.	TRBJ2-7	CASSRQGVAYEQYF
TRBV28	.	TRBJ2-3	CASRYAWGSTTDTQYF
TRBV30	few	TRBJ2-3	CAWSVRWGAIGGTDTQYF
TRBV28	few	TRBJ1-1	CASRPTGGGLNTEAFF
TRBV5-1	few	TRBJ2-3	CASSPAGGIPDTQYF
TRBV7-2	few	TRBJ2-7	CASSPSSGASYEQYF
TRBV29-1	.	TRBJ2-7	CSVDQGGYEQYF
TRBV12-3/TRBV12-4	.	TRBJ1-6	CASSLRSAINSPLHF
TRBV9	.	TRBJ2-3	CASSVTGQLHTDTQYF
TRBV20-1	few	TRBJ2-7	CSARTGPNYEQYF
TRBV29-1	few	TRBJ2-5	CSVRDRNQETQYF
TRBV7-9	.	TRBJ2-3	CASSFYAGGVRTDTQYF
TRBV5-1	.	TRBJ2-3	CASSHTETDTQYF
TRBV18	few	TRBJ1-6	CASSPKTGAVDSPLHF
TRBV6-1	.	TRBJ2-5	CASSPTGASWETQYF
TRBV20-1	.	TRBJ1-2	CSERKWTSFF
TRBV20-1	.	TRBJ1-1	CSARPQGARNTEAFF
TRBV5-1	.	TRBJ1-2	CASSQGTGGLLKYGYTF
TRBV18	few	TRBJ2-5	CASSPGGSLQETQYF
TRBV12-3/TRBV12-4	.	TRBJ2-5	CASSWRGGEETQYF
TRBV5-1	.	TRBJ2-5	CASSTGQATVETQYF
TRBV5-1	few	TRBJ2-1	CASSLDRVAFF
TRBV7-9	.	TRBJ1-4	CASTSVEKLFF
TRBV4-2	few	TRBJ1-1	CASSQYDRDEAFF
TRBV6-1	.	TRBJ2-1	CASSAGLAINEQFF
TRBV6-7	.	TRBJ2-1	CAPWGAEQFF
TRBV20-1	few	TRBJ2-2	CSARDAGRGVNTGELFF
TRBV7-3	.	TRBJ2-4	CASSPGQVGNIQYF
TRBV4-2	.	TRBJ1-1	CASSLSRGGVVRAFF
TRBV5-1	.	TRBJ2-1	CASSLYAGAVYNEQFF
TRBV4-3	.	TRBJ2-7	CASSQNPSSYEQYF
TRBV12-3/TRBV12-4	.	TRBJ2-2	CASSLIAANTGELFF
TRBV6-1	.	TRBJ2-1	CASRPGTGHHNEQFF
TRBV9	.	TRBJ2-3	CASSAGSGSDTQYF
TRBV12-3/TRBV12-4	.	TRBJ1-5	CASSRDGSNQPQHF
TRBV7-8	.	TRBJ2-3	CASSSTRLAGALRTDTQYF
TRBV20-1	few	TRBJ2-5	CSASKLGAQYF
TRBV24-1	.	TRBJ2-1	CATGTVRGNEQFF
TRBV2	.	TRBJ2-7	CASSRDSKGNYEQYF
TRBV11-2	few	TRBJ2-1	CASSLESGLGTPSSYNEQFF
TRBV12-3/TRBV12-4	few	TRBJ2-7	CASSLGAGAAEQYF
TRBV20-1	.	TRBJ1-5	CSATLRQGSNQPQHF
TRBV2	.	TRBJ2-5	CASSKTSGGFQETQYF
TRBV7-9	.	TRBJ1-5	CASSPEWSNQPQHF
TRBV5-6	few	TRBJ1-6	CASSLGAGGRNSPLHF
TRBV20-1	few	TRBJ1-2	CSARDRGTYNYGYTF
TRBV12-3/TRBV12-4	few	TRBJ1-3	CASRIGQGNGNTIYF
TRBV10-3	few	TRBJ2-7	CAISPDRSSYEQYF
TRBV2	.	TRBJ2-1	CASSELGVYNEQFF
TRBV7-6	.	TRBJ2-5	CASSEGVRETQYF
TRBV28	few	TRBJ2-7	CASNVGRGLSYEQYF
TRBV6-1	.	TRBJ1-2	CASSAQGQRNYGYTF
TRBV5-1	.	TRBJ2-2	CASSLLAGVANTGELFF
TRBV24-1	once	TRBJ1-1	CATSDLTSRREAFF
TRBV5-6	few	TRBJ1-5	CASSEMKGHSNQPQHF
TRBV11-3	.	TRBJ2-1	CASSSMTRNEQFF
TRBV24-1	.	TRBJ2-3	CATSDRRRGGGTDTQYF